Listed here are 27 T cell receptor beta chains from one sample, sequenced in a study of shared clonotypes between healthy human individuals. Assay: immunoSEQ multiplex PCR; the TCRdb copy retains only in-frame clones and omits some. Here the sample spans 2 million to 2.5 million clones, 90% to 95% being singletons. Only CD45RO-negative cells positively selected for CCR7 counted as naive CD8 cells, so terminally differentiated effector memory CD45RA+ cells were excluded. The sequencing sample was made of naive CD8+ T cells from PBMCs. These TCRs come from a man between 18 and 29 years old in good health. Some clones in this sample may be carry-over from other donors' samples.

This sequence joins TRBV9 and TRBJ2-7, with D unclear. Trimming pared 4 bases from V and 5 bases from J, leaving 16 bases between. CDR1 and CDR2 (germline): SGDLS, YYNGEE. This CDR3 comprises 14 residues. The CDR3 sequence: CASSPSWSLHEQYF. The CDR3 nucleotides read TGTGCCAGCAGCCCTTCGTGGAGCCTTCACGAGCAGTACTTC. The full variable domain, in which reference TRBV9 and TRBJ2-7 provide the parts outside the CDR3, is DSGVTQTPKHLITATGQRVTLRCSPRSGDLSVYWYQQSLDQGLQFLIQYYNGEERAKGNILERFSAQQFPDLHSELNLSSLELGDSALYFCASSPSWSLHEQYFGPGTRLTVT.

CDR3 loop: CASSPGLGEQFF. The CDR3 coding sequence is TGTGCCAGCAGTCCGGGACTCGGGGAGCAGTTCTTC. This rearrangement joins TRBV27 to TRBJ2-1; TRBD2 might be the D (6 bases). V lost 5 bases, J lost 10 bases, and 12 bases lay in between. In germline, CDR1 is MNHEY, CDR2 SMNVEV (reference sequence). The length of the CDR3 is 12 residues.

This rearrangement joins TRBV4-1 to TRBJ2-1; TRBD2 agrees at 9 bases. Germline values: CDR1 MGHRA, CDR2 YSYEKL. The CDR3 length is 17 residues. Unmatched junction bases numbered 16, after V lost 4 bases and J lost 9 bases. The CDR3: CASSRANWGTSFTEQFF. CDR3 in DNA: TGCGCCAGCAGCCGCGCCAACTGGGGGACTAGCTTCACTGAGCAGTTCTTC.

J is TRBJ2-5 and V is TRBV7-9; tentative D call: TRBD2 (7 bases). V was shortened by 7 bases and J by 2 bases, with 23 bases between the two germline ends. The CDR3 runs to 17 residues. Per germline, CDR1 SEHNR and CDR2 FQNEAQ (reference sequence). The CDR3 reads CASNQKGGGVGQETQYF. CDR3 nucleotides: TGTGCCAGCAACCAGAAGGGGGGAGGGGTCGGGCAAGAGACCCAGTACTTC. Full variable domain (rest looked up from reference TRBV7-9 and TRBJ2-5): DTGVSQNPRHKITKRGQNVTFRCDPISEHNRLYWYRQTLGQGPEFLTYFQNEAQLEKSRLLSDRFSAERPKGSFSTLEIQRTEQGDSAMYLCASNQKGGGVGQETQYFGPGTRLLVL.

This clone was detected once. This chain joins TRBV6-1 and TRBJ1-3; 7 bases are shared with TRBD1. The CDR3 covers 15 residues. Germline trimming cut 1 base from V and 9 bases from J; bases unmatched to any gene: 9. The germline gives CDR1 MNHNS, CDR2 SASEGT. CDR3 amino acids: CASSEGTGRVGTIYF. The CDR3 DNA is TGTGCCAGCAGTGAAGGGACAGGTCGTGTTGGCACCATATATTTT.

The DNA of the CDR3 is TGTGCCAGCAGTTTATATCAGAGCTCTGGGGCCAACGTCCTGACTTTC. This translates into CASSLYQSSGANVLTF. The chain combines TRBV28 with TRBJ2-6; no firm D call. The CDR3 length is 16 residues. Per the germline V gene, CDR1 is MDHEN and CDR2 is SYDVKM. V was pared by 1 base and J by 0 bases, with 7 bases between.

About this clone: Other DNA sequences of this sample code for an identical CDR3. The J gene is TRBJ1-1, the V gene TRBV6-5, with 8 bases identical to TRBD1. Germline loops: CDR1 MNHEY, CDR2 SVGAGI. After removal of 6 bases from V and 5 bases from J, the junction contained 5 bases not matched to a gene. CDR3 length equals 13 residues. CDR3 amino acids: CASRGQGGTEAFF. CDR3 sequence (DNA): TGTGCCAGCAGAGGACAGGGAGGTACTGAAGCTTTCTTT.

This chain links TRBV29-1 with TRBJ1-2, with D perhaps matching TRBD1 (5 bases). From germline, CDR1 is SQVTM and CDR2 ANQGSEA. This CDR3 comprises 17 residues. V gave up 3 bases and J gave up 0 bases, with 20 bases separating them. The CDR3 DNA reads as TGCAGCGTTGAGGATTGGGCCAGGGAGAGGACTAACTATGGCTACACCTTC. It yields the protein CSVEDWARERTNYGYTF.

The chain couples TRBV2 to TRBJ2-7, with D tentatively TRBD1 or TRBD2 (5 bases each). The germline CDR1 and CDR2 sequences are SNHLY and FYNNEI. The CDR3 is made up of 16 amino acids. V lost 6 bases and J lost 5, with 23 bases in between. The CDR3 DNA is TGTGCCAGCAGCGCTTTACTAGGGACGCCGTGGGACGAGCAGTACTTC. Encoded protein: CASSALLGTPWDEQYF.

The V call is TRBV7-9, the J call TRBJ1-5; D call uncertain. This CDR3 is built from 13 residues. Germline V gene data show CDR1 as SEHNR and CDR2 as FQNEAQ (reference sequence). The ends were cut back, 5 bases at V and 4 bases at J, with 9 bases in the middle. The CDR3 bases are TGTGCCAGCAGCCAGGAACGGAATCAGCCCCAGCATTTT. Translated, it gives CASSQERNQPQHF.

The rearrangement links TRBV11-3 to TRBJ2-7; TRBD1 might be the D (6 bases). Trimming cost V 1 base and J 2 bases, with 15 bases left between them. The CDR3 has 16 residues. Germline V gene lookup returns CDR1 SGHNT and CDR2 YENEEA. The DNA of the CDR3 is TGTGCCAGCAGCTTAGGAAGCGGACAGAGTACCTACGAGCAGTACTTC. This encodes CASSLGSGQSTYEQYF.

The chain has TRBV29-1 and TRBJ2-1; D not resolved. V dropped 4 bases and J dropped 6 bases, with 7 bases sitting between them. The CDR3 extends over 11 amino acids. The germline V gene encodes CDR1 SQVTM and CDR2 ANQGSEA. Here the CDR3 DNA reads TGCAGCGTTGTAATGGGCAATGAGCAGTTCTTC. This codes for CSVVMGNEQFF.

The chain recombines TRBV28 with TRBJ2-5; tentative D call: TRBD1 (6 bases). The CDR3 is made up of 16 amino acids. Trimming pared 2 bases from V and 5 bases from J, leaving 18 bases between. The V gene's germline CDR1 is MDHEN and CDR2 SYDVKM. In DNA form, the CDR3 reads TGTGCCAGCAGTTTAGCCAAGGGGGAGTGGGGGGAGACCCAGTACTTC. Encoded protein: CASSLAKGEWGETQYF.

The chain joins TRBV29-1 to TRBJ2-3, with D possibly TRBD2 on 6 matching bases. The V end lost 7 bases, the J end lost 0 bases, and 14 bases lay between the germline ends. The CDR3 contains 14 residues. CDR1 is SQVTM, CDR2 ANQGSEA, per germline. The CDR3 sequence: CSGKGGVSTDTQYF. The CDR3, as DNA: TGCAGCGGAAAAGGAGGGGTAAGCACAGATACGCAGTATTTT.

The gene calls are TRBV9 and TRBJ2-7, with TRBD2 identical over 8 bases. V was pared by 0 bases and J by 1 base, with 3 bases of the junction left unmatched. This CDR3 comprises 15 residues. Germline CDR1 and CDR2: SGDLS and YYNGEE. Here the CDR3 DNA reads TGTGCCAGCAGCGTAGATAGCGGGGATTCCTACGAGCAGTACTTC. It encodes CASSVDSGDSYEQYF.

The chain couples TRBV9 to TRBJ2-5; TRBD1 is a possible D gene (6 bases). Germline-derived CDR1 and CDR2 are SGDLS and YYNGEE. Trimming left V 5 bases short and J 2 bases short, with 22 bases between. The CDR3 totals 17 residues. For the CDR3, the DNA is TGTGCCAGCAGTCACCCGGGACATGGCGCTCCACAAGAGACCCAGTACTTC. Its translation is CASSHPGHGAPQETQYF.

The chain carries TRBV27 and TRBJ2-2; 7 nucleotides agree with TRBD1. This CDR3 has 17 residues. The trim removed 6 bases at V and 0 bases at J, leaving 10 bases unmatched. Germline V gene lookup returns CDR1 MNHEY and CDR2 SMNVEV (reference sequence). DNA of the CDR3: TGTGCCAGCAGCTCTCACCTCGGGACAGCGAACACCGGGGAGCTGTTTTTT. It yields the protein CASSSHLGTANTGELFF.

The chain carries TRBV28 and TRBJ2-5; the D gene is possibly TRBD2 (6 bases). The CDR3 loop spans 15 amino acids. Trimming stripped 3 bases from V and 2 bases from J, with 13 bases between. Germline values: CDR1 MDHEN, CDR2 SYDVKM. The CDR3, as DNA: TGTGCCAGCAGTTTCGGGGGACTTGGGCAAGAGACCCAGTACTTC. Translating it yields CASSFGGLGQETQYF. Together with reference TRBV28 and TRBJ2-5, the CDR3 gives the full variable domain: DVKVTQSSRYLVKRTGEKVFLECVQDMDHENMFWYRQDPGLGLRLIYFSYDVKMKEKGDIPEGYSVSREKKERFSLILESASTNQTSMYLCASSFGGLGQETQYFGPGTRLLVL.

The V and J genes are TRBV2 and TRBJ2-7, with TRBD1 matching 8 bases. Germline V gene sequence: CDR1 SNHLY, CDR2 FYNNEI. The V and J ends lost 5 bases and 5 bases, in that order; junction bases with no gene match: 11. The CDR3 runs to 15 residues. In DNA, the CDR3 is TGTGCCAGCAGTAGTTACGGCAGGGGGCTGGACGAGCAGTACTTC. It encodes CASSSYGRGLDEQYF.

The CDR3 DNA follows: TGTGCCAGCAGTTACCTCCAGGGGAGAGAGACCCAGTACTTC. It yields the protein CASSYLQGRETQYF. The V call is TRBV6-5, the J call TRBJ2-5; perhaps TRBD1 as D (6 bases). Germline V CDR1 and CDR2: MNHEY, SVGAGI. V dropped 2 bases and J dropped 4 bases, with 11 bases sitting between them. The CDR3 extends over 14 amino acids.

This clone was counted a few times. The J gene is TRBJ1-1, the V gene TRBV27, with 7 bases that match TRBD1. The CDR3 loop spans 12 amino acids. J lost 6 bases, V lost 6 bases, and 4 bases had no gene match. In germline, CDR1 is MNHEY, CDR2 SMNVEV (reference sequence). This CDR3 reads CASRIQGSEAFF. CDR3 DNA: TGTGCCAGCAGAATACAGGGGTCTGAAGCTTTCTTT.

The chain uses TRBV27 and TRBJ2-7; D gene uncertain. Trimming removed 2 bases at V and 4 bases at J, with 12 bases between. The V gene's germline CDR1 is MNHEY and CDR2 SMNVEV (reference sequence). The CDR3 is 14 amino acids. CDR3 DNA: TGTGCCAGCAGTTTAGGTTGGGATGCATACGAGCAGTACTTC. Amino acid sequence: CASSLGWDAYEQYF.

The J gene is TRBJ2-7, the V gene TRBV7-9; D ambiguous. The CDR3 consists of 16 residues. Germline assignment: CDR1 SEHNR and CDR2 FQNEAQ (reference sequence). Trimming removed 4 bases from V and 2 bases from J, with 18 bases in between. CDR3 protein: CASSSEMGIPPYEQYF. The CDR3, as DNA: TGTGCCAGCAGCTCGGAAATGGGGATTCCACCCTACGAGCAGTACTTC.

The chain's CDR3 is CASSPKGLTEAFF. CDR3 DNA sequence: TGCGCCAGCAGCCCGAAGGGACTGACGGAGGCTTTCTTT. This chain connects TRBV4-1 to TRBJ1-1; D perhaps matches TRBD1 (5 bases). CDR1 is MGHRA and CDR2 is YSYEKL in the germline V gene. This CDR3 region has 13 residues. Trimming left V 4 bases short and J 11 bases short, with 17 bases between.

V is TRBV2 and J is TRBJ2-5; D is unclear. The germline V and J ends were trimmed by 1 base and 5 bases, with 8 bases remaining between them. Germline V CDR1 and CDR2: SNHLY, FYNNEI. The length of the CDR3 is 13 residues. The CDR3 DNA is TGTGCCAGCAGTGAAGAGGCTTGGGAGACCCAGTACTTC. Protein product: CASSEEAWETQYF.

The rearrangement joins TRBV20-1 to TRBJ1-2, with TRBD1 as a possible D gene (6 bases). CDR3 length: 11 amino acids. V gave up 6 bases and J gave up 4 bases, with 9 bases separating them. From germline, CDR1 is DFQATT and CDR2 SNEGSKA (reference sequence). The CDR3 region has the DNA TGCAGTGCAACGGACAGCTATGGCTACACCTTC. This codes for CSATDSYGYTF.

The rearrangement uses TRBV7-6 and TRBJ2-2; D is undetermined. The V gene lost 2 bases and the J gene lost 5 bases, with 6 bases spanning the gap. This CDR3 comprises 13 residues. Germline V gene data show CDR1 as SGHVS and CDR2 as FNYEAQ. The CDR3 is CASSLSVTGELFF. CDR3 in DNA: TGTGCCAGCAGCTTATCAGTGACCGGGGAGCTGTTTTTT.